Below, one T cell receptor (beta chain) is given with its context. The antigen remains unidentified. The PCR used 60 Vbeta and 13 Jbeta primers. Method: immunoSEQ multiplex PCR; TCRdb's copy keeps in-frame clones and lacks some. The repertoire holds about 120,000 clones, with around 73% as singletons. The data were obtained in a study of cytomegalovirus exposure and HLA in healthy donors. Study results and caveats: Immune exposure data for these donors was limited to CMV serostatus.

V lost 4 bases and J 7 bases, leaving 23 bases between the germline ends. This CDR3 is built from 16 residues. Germline V CDR1 and CDR2: SGHVS, FNYEAQ. This clonotype was sampled from a man under 40 in good health and CMV-seropositive. Sample: PBMCs. The gene calls are TRBV7-6 and TRBJ2-7, with D maybe TRBD2 (7 bases). CDR3 DNA sequence: TGTGCCAGCAGCTCCTTGGGGGGGGCTTCTTTAGGGGAGCAGTACTTC. It specifies CASSSLGGASLGEQYF. Full variable domain (missing parts from reference TRBV7-6 and TRBJ2-7): GAGVSQSPRYKVTKRGQDVALRCDPISGHVSLYWYRQALGQGPEFLTYFNYEAQQDKSGLPNDRFSAERPEGSISTLTIQRTEQRDSAMYRCASSSLGGASLGEQYFGPGTRLTVT.